Following are 14 T cell receptor beta chains from one sample sequenced in a study of blood T cells in healthy people across ages. PCR was performed a second time for about 7 to 12 cycles using a sample-barcoded 5' primer and a J-beta primer mix. TCRdb redid the calling of the 5' RACE reads with MiXCR, one entry per CDR3 protein. The table includes approximately 800,000 distinct CDR3 sequences, roughly 35% detected once. Input material: blood. The receptors were gathered from a man between 18 and 29 years old in good health.

This clonotype has a handful of counts. The CDR3 loop is CASSPTGGVTGELFF. In nucleotides, the CDR3 is TGTGCCAGCAGTCCTACAGGGGGTGTCACCGGGGAGCTGTTTTTT. This chain connects TRBV12-3 or TRBV12-4 to TRBJ2-2; 8 positions match TRBD1. The CDR3 is made up of 15 amino acids. The V gene end was trimmed by 5 bases and the J gene end by 4 bases; junction bases not matched to a gene: 6.

The J gene is TRBJ2-3, the V gene TRBV28; 9 nucleotides align to TRBD2. The CDR3 contains 15 residues. The germline gives CDR1 MDHEN, CDR2 SYDVKM. The junction had 9 bases not matched to a gene; V was cut back by 6 bases and J by 5 bases. CDR3 sequence (DNA): TGTGCCAGCAGACTCCTAGCGGGGTCAAAAGATACGCAGTATTTT. Amino acid sequence: CASRLLAGSKDTQYF. The full variable domain, its missing parts supplied by reference TRBV28 and TRBJ2-3, is DVKVTQSSRYLVKRTGEKVFLECVQDMDHENMFWYRQDPGLGLRLIYFSYDVKMKEKGDIPEGYSVSREKKERFSLILESASTNQTSMYLCASRLLAGSKDTQYFGPGTRLTVL.

This clonotype has a handful of counts. This chain joins TRBV6-5 and TRBJ1-2, with D hard to call. Trimming pared 2 bases from V and 0 bases from J, leaving 7 bases between. The CDR3 loop spans 14 amino acids. Germline assignment: CDR1 MNHEY and CDR2 SVGAGI. CDR3 loop: CASSYSPANYGYTF. The CDR3 bases are TGTGCCAGCAGTTACAGCCCAGCTAACTATGGCTACACCTTC.

This clonotype was picked up many times. V usage is TRBV20-1 and J usage is TRBJ2-1; no clear D gene. The CDR3 covers 12 residues. Per germline, CDR1 DFQATT and CDR2 SNEGSKA (reference sequence). The germline V and J ends were trimmed by 1 base and 5 bases, with 6 bases remaining between them. In DNA, the CDR3 is TGCAGTGCTAGAGTGGCTCACAATGAGCAGTTCTTC. Its translation is CSARVAHNEQFF.

The rearrangement uses TRBV5-1 and TRBJ2-2; D is tentatively TRBD1 or TRBD2 (7 bases each). The CDR3 is made up of 16 amino acids. Germline loops: CDR1 SGHRS, CDR2 YFSETQ. The germline V and J ends were trimmed by 3 bases and 1 base, with 13 bases remaining between them. CDR3 DNA sequence: TGCGCCAGCAGCTCGGGGGGACAGTGGAACACCGGGGAGCTGTTTTTT. It yields the protein CASSSGGQWNTGELFF.

At least ten counts were recorded for this clonotype. This chain uses TRBV5-1 with TRBJ2-7, with D perhaps TRBD1 or TRBD2 (5 bases each). The CDR3 runs 15 residues. V was pared by 3 bases and J by 3 bases, with 16 bases between. CDR1 and CDR2 from the germline V gene are SGHRS and YFSETQ. This CDR3 reads CASSSGAGLLYEQYF. The DNA for the CDR3 is TGCGCCAGCAGCTCCGGGGCTGGGCTGCTCTACGAGCAGTACTTC.

The chain couples TRBV5-1 to TRBJ1-2; no reliable D call. Germline CDR1 and CDR2: SGHRS and YFSETQ. V dropped 4 bases and J dropped 1 base, with 14 bases sitting between them. The CDR3 is 15 amino acids. This chain's CDR3 is CASSMRTGDNYGYTF. CDR3 bases: TGCGCCAGCAGCATGCGGACGGGAGATAACTATGGCTACACCTTC.

The rearrangement links TRBV14 to TRBJ1-6; D remains unclear. Trimming cost V 4 bases and J 7 bases, with 14 bases left between them. Germline V gene lookup returns CDR1 SGHDN and CDR2 FVKESK. The CDR3 length is 15 residues. The CDR3 loop is CASSLVGRLNSPLHF. CDR3 DNA: TGTGCCAGCAGCCTGGTCGGACGGTTAAATTCACCCCTCCACTTT. The full variable domain, in which reference TRBV14 and TRBJ1-6 provide the parts outside the CDR3, is EAGVTQFPSHSVIEKGQTVTLRCDPISGHDNLYWYRRVMGKEIKFLLHFVKESKQDESGMPNNRFLAERTGGTYSTLKVQPAELEDSGVYFCASSLVGRLNSPLHFGNGTRLTVT.

This rearrangement joins TRBV28 to TRBJ1-6; D is possibly TRBD1 (6 bases). With 8 bases removed from V and 9 bases from J, the gap between germline ends came to 14 bases. This CDR3 spans 13 amino acids. CDR1 and CDR2 (germline): MDHEN, SYDVKM. The CDR3: CASGGGQISPLHF. CDR3 nucleotides: TGTGCCAGCGGGGGTGGACAGATTTCACCCCTCCACTTT.

This clonotype has more than one count but fewer than ten. The rearrangement uses TRBV15 and TRBJ2-3; D may correspond to TRBD1 or TRBD2 (5 bases each). The V gene lost 0 bases and the J gene lost 6 bases, with 13 bases spanning the gap. Germline assignment: CDR1 LNHNV and CDR2 YYDKDF (reference sequence). The CDR3 has 15 amino acids. CDR3 DNA sequence: TGTGCCACCAGCAGAGACAGGGAGTCTGTCGATACGCAGTATTTT. Protein sequence: CATSRDRESVDTQYF.

This chain joins TRBV16 and TRBJ2-7; a possible D gene is TRBD1 (6 bases). Deletions cut 4 bases from V and 7 bases from J, with 20 bases between. The CDR3 is 15 residues long. Germline V gene sequence: CDR1 KGHSY, CDR2 FQNENV. As DNA, the CDR3 is TGTGCCAGCAGCCCAGATCCCCAGGGGTACAATGAGCAGTACTTC. It encodes CASSPDPQGYNEQYF. Supplemented by reference TRBV16 and TRBJ2-7, the full variable domain reads GEEVAQTPKHLVRGEGQKAKLYCAPIKGHSYVFWYQQVLKNEFKFLISFQNENVFDETGMPKERFSAKCLPNSPCSLEIQATKLEDSAVYFCASSPDPQGYNEQYFGPGTRLTVT.

This clonotype was seen only a few times. The rearrangement joins TRBV7-9 to TRBJ2-7; the D gene is possibly TRBD1 (6 bases). Germline assignment: CDR1 SEHNR and CDR2 FQNEAQ (reference sequence). Trimming left V 5 bases short and J 3 bases short, with 17 bases between. This CDR3 is 15 amino acids long. The CDR3 here is CASSTDSHRVYEQYF. For the CDR3, the DNA is TGTGCCAGCAGCACAGACAGCCACAGGGTCTACGAGCAGTACTTC.

This clonotype was counted at least ten times. The chain recombines TRBV7-9 with TRBJ1-2; D gene unclear. Germline V gene data show CDR1 as SEHNR and CDR2 as FQNEAQ (reference sequence). V lost 1 base to trimming and J lost 3 bases, with 9 bases between them. CDR3 length: 14 residues. The CDR3 DNA is TGTGCCAGCAGCTTAGGGCCAGGAGACTATGGCTACACCTTC. As protein: CASSLGPGDYGYTF. The full variable domain, completed using reference TRBV7-9 and TRBJ1-2, is DTGVSQNPRHKITKRGQNVTFRCDPISEHNRLYWYRQTLGQGPEFLTYFQNEAQLEKSRLLSDRFSAERPKGSFSTLEIQRTEQGDSAMYLCASSLGPGDYGYTFGSGTRLTVV.

The CDR3 sequence: CATSRGDSNQPQHF. The CDR3 DNA reads TGTGCCACCAGCAGAGGGGATAGCAATCAGCCCCAGCATTTT. This chain joins TRBV15 and TRBJ1-5; D unresolved. The CDR3 length is 14 residues. In germline, CDR1 is LNHNV, CDR2 YYDKDF (reference sequence). V lost 1 base to trimming and J lost 0 bases, with 4 bases between them.